A single sample gave rise to the 15 T cell receptor beta chains below, sequenced in a study of siplizumab effects on memory and regulatory T cells. The table came from immunoSEQ multiplex PCR; TCRdb's copy has only in-frame clones and leaves some out. Here the sample spans about 1,100 clones, about 70% being singletons. Sequenced: TEMRA CD8+ T cells sorted from blood. Documented subset: unstimulated CD8+ CD45RA+ effector memory T cells. These receptors were taken from a human donor in good health.

The rearrangement links TRBV11-2 to TRBJ2-7, with D maybe TRBD2 (6 bases). The CDR3 runs 13 residues. The V end was cut by 2 bases, the J end by 5 bases, with 10 bases between. Germline loops: CDR1 SGHAT, CDR2 FQNNGV. CDR3 loop: CASSLLGEDEQYF. The CDR3 nucleotides read TGTGCCAGCAGCTTACTCGGGGAGGACGAGCAGTACTTC.

The rearrangement uses TRBV12-5 and TRBJ1-3; possibly TRBD1 for D (6 bases). V dropped 5 bases and J dropped 3 bases, with 20 bases sitting between them. This CDR3 spans 17 amino acids. CDR1 is LGHNT and CDR2 is FRNRAP in the germline V gene. The CDR3 loop is CASGLGTGTRGGNTIYF. CDR3 nucleotide sequence: TGTGCTAGTGGTCTGGGAACCGGGACAAGAGGTGGAAACACCATATATTTT.

The sample holds a few counts of this clone. The chain has TRBV15 and TRBJ2-3, with 12 bases that match TRBD2. The ends lost 2 bases at V and 0 bases at J; junction bases unmatched: 9. CDR1 LNHNV and CDR2 YYDKDF come from the germline V gene (reference sequence). This CDR3 is 19 amino acids long. Here the CDR3 reads CATSRPTSGGPLSTDTQYF. DNA of the CDR3: TGTGCCACCAGCAGACCCACTAGCGGGGGGCCTTTGAGCACAGATACGCAGTATTTT.

This chain joins TRBV7-9 and TRBJ1-3; 7 positions match TRBD1. There are 16 residues in the CDR3. With 6 bases clipped from V and 3 bases from J, the junction kept 11 bases outside the gene matches. Germline V CDR1 and CDR2: SEHNR, FQNEAQ (reference sequence). CDR3 coding DNA: TGTGCCAGCAGGCACAGAGGACAGGAAGATGGAAACACCATATATTTT. Its protein is CASRHRGQEDGNTIYF.

This chain uses TRBV5-5 with TRBJ2-1, with 11 bases that match TRBD1. With 1 base clipped from V and 4 bases from J, the junction kept 7 bases outside the gene matches. Germline V gene sequence: CDR1 SGHKS, CDR2 YYEKEE (reference sequence). This CDR3 spans 17 amino acids. The CDR3 is CASSLWTGGSVYNEQFF. The CDR3 DNA is TGTGCCAGCAGCTTGTGGACAGGGGGCAGTGTGTACAATGAGCAGTTCTTC.

This clone was found a few times. The chain couples TRBV5-1 to TRBJ2-7, with no clear D. This CDR3 has 15 amino acids. Trimming took off 1 base at V and 3 bases at J, with 14 bases between the two ends. In germline, CDR1 is SGHRS, CDR2 YFSETQ. The CDR3 spells CASSLRRGRDYEQYF. DNA of the CDR3: TGCGCCAGCAGCTTGCGTCGTGGTCGTGACTACGAGCAGTACTTC.

This chain uses TRBV6-5 with TRBJ2-1; 11 nucleotides agree with TRBD2. The CDR3 contains 15 residues. Per germline, CDR1 MNHEY and CDR2 SVGAGI. Losses at the gene ends were 6 bases for V and 7 bases for J; bases not matched to a gene: 8. The CDR3 loop reads CASSRRGLAVNEQFF. The CDR3 nucleotides read TGTGCCAGCAGCCGCCGGGGACTAGCGGTTAATGAGCAGTTCTTC.

The chain employs TRBV5-4 and TRBJ2-7; tentatively, D is TRBD2 (5 bases). Trimming cost V 1 base and J 6 bases, with 11 bases left between them. Germline CDR1 is SGHNT and CDR2 is YYREEE (reference sequence). The CDR3 covers 13 residues. CDR3 sequence reads: CASSLLLRGEQYF. Here the CDR3 DNA reads TGTGCCAGCAGCTTGTTGCTCCGGGGCGAGCAGTACTTC.

The rearrangement links TRBV13 to TRBJ1-5, with a weak D call TRBD1 (6 bases). The CDR3 loop spans 18 amino acids. The V gene lost 1 base and the J gene lost 1 base, with 17 bases spanning the gap. Per germline, CDR1 PRHDT and CDR2 FYEKMQ (reference sequence). The CDR3, as DNA: TGTGCCAGCAGCTTAGACCGGGGGGCGGGGAACAGCAATCAGCCCCAGCATTTT. It translates to CASSLDRGAGNSNQPQHF.

The J gene is TRBJ2-2, the V gene TRBV14, with 7 bases aligning to TRBD2. V was clipped by 1 base and J by 8 bases; unmatched bases: 4. Germline loops: CDR1 SGHDN, CDR2 FVKESK. CDR3 length: 14 amino acids. The CDR3 sequence is CASSQAASGGELFF. DNA for the CDR3: TGTGCCAGCAGCCAAGCGGCTAGCGGAGGGGAGCTGTTTTTT.

This clone was recorded a few times. The chain is built from TRBV6-6 and TRBJ2-7; D may be TRBD2 (5 bases). The germline V and J ends were trimmed by 3 bases and 1 base, with 13 bases remaining between them. CDR1 is MNHNY, CDR2 SVGAGI, per germline (reference sequence). This CDR3 is 15 amino acids long. In nucleotides, the CDR3 is TGTGCCAGCAGTTATTCTTTACTAGATTCCTACGAGCAGTACTTC. Its protein is CASSYSLLDSYEQYF.

This chain connects TRBV19 to TRBJ1-4, with D hard to call. V lost 7 bases to trimming and J lost 8 bases, with 14 bases between them. The CDR3 is made up of 13 amino acids. Germline CDR1 reads LNHDA; CDR2 reads SQIVND (reference sequence). The CDR3 protein is CASNWGEDEKLFF. CDR3 in DNA: TGTGCCAGTAACTGGGGTGAAGACGAAAAACTGTTTTTT.

A note on this clone: Mismatch with germline at one junction end may stem from a read error. This chain uses TRBV5-4 with TRBJ2-7, with TRBD1 identical over 7 bases. Germline V gene data show CDR1 as SGHNT and CDR2 as YYREEE (reference sequence). The CDR3 extends over 13 amino acids. The CDR3 DNA follows: TGCGCCAGCAGCCAGACAGGGTCCTACGAGCAGTACTTC. Protein sequence: CASSQTGSYEQYF.

This chain connects TRBV9 to TRBJ2-2; TRBD2 aligns across 7 bases. The CDR3 has 17 residues. CDR1 is SGDLS and CDR2 is YYNGEE in the germline V gene. Germline trimming cut 3 bases from V and 0 bases from J; bases unmatched to any gene: 8. Here the CDR3 DNA reads TGTGCCAGCAGCGGCCCGAGTGGGGGGGCGAACACCGGGGAGCTGTTTTTT. This codes for CASSGPSGGANTGELFF.

The rearrangement joins TRBV27 to TRBJ2-1; 9 bases line up with TRBD1. V shed 1 base and J 2 bases; nucleotides not matched to a gene: 3. Germline loops: CDR1 MNHEY, CDR2 SMNVEV (reference sequence). This CDR3 region has 16 residues. CDR3 protein: CASSLLGTGTYNEQFF. CDR3 nucleotides: TGTGCCAGCAGTTTATTGGGGACAGGGACCTACAATGAGCAGTTCTTC.